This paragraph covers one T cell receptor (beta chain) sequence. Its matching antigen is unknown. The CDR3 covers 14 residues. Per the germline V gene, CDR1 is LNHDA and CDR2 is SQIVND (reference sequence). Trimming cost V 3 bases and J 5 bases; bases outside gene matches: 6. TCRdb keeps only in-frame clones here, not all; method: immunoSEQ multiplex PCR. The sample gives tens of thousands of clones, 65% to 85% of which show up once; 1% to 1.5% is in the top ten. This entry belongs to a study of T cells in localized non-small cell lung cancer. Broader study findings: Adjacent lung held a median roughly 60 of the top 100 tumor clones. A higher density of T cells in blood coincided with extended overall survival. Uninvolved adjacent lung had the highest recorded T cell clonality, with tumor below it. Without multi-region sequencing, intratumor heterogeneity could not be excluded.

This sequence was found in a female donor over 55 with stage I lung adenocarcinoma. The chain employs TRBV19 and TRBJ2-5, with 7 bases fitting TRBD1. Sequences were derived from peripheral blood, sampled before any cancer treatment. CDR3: CASSMGYRGETQYF. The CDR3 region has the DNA TGTGCCAGTAGTATGGGGTACAGGGGTGAGACCCAGTACTTC.